This T cell receptor (beta chain) was observed in a study of shared clonotypes between healthy human individuals. Repertoires were generated with immunoSEQ multiplex PCR, while TCRdb's copy carries only in-frame clones and drops some. This table holds about 380,000 clones, about 96% found once. V was trimmed by 3 bases and J by 1 base, leaving 6 bases between them. This CDR3 comprises 13 residues. CDR1 is SQVTM and CDR2 is ANQGSEA in the germline V gene. CD45RO+ cells joined CCR7-negative CD45RA+ TemRA cells to form CD8 memory. Sequenced sample: memory CD8+ T cells sorted from blood. Stated subset: CD45RO+ cells pooled with CCR7-negative TemRA cells. V is TRBV29-1 and J is TRBJ2-2; unclear D gene. This clonotype originated in a man in his thirties or forties in good health. The CDR3 DNA reads TGCAGCGTTGAGGTTCAGAACACCGGGGAGCTGTTTTTT. Translated: CSVEVQNTGELFF.